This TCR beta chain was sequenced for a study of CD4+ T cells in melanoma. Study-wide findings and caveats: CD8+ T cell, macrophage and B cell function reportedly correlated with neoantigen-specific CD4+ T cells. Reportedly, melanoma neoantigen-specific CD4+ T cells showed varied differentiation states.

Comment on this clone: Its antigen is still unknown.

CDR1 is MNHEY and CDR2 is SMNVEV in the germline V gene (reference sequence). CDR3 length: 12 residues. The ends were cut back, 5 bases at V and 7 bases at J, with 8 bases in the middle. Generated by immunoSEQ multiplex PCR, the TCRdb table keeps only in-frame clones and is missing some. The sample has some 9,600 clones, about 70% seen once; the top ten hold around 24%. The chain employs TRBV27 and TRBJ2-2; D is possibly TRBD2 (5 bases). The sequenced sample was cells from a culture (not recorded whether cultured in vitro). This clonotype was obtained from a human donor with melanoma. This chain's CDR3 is CASSPEGGELFF. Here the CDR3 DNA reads TGTGCCAGCAGTCCCGAGGGCGGGGAGCTGTTTTTT.